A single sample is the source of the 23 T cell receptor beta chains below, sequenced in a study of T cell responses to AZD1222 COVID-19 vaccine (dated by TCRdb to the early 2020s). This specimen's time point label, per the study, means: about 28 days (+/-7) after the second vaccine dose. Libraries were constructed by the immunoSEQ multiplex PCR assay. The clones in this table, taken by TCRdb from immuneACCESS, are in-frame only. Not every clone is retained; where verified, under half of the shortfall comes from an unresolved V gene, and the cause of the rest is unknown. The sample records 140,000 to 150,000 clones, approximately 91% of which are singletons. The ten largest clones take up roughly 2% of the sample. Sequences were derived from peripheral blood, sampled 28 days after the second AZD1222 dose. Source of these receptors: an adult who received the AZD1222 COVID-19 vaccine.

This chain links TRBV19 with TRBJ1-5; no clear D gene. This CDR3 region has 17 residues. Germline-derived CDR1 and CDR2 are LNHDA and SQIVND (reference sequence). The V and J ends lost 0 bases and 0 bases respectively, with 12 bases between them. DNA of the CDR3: TGTGCCAGTAGTATAGAGGGTTCTCCCTATAGCAATCAGCCCCAGCATTTT. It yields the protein CASSIEGSPYSNQPQHF.

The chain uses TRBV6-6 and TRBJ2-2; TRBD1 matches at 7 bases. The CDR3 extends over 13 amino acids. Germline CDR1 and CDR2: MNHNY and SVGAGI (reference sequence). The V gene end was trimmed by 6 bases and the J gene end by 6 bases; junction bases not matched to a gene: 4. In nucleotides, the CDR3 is TGTGCCAGCAGCCAAGACAGGGCCGGGGAGCTGTTTTTT. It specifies CASSQDRAGELFF.

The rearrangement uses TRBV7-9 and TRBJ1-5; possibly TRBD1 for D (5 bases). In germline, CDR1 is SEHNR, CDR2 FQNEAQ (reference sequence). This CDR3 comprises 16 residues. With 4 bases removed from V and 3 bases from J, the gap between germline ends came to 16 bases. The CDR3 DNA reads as TGTGCCAGCAGCTCCGGCCGGGACGGGATCAATCAGCCCCAGCATTTT. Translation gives CASSSGRDGINQPQHF.

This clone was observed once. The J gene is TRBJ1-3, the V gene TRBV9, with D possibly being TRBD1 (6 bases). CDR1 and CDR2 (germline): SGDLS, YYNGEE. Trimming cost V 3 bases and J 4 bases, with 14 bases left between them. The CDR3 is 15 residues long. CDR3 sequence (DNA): TGTGCCAGCAGCGGGGCAGGGGCCGTCGGAAACACCATATATTTT. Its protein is CASSGAGAVGNTIYF.

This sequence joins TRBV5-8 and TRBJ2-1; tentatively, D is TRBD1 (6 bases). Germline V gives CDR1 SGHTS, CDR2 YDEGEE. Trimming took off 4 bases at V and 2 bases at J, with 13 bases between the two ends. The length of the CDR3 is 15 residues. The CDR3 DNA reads TGTGCCAGCAGCGTTGGACAGAGAACCTACAATGAGCAGTTCTTC. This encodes CASSVGQRTYNEQFF.

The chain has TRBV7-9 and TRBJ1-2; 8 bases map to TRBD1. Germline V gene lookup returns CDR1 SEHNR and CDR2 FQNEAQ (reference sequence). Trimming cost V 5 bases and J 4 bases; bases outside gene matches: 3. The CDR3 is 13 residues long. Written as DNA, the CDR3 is TGTGCCAGCAGCCCGACAGGGGTCTATGGCTACACCTTC. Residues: CASSPTGVYGYTF.

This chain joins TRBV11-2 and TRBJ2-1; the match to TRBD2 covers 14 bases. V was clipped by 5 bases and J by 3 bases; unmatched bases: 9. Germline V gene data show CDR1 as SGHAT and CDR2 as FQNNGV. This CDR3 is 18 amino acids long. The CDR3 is CASSPFPGLAGDYNEQFF. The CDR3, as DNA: TGTGCCAGCAGCCCGTTCCCGGGACTAGCGGGAGACTACAATGAGCAGTTCTTC.

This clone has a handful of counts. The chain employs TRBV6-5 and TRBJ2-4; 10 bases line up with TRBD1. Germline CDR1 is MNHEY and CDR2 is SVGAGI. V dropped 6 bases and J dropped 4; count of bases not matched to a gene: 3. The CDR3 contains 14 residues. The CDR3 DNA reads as TGTGCCAGCAGCAAGGGACAGGGGAAAAACATTCAGTACTTC. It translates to CASSKGQGKNIQYF.

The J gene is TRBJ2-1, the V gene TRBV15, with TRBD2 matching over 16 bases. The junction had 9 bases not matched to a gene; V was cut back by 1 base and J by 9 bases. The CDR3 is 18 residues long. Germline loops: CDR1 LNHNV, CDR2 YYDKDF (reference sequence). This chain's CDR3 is CATSRVRPGTSGRAEQFF. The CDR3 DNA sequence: TGTGCCACCAGCAGAGTCCGACCAGGGACTAGCGGGAGGGCTGAGCAGTTCTTC.

CDR3 in DNA: TGTGCCAGCAGTTTTGGGGACAGCACCTACGAGCAGTACTTC. Protein sequence: CASSFGDSTYEQYF. The chain links TRBV27 to TRBJ2-7; TRBD1 matches at 7 bases. The germline V gene encodes CDR1 MNHEY and CDR2 SMNVEV (reference sequence). This CDR3 comprises 14 residues. V shed 3 bases and J 2 bases; nucleotides not matched to a gene: 4.

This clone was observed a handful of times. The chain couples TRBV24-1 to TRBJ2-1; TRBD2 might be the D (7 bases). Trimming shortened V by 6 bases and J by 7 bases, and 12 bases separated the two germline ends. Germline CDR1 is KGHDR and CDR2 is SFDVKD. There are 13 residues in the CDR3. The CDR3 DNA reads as TGTGCCACCAGTAGGGGGGGCACGAATGAGCAGTTCTTC. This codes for CATSRGGTNEQFF.

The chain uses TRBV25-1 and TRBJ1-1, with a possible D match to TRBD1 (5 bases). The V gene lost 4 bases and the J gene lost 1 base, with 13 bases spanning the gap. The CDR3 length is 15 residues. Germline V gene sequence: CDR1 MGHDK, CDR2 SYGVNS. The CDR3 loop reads CASSGRGRQNTEAFF. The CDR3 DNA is TGTGCCAGCAGTGGACGGGGACGGCAGAACACTGAAGCTTTCTTT.

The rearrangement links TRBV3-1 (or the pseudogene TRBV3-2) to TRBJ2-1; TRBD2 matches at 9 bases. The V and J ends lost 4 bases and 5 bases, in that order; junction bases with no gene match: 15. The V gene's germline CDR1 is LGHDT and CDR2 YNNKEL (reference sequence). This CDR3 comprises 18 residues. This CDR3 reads CASSPRGSHSGSDNEQFF. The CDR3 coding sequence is TGTGCCAGCAGCCCCCGGGGAAGTCATAGCGGGAGCGACAATGAGCAGTTCTTC.

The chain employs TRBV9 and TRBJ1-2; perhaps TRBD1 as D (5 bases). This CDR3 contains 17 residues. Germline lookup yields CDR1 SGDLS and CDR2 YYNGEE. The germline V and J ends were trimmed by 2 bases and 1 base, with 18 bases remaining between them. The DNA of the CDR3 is TGTGCCAGCAGCGTGAGGAGGGACGGCGGAATTAACTATGGCTACACCTTC. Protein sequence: CASSVRRDGGINYGYTF.

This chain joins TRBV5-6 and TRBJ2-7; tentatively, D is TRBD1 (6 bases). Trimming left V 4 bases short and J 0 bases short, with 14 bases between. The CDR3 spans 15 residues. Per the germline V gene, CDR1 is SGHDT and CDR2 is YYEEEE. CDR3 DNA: TGTGCCAGCAGCATCCCGGGACACCACTCCTACGAGCAGTACTTC. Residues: CASSIPGHHSYEQYF.

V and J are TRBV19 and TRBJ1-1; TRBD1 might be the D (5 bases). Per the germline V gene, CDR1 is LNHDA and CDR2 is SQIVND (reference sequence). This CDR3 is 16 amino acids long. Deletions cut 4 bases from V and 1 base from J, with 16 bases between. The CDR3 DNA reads TGTGCCAGTAGTAATAGCCAGGGCCACTCGAACACTGAAGCTTTCTTT. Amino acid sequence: CASSNSQGHSNTEAFF. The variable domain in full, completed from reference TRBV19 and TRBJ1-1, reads DGGITQSPKYLFRKEGQNVTLSCEQNLNHDAMYWYRQDPGQGLRLIYYSQIVNDFQKGDIAEGYSVSREKKESFPLTVTSAQKNPTAFYLCASSNSQGHSNTEAFFGQGTRLTVV.

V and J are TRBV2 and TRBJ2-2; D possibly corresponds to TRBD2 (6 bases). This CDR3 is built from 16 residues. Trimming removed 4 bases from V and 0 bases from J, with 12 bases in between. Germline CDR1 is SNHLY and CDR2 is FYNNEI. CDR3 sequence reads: CASSARRGTNTGELFF. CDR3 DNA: TGTGCCAGCAGTGCCCGCCGGGGGACGAACACCGGGGAGCTGTTTTTT.

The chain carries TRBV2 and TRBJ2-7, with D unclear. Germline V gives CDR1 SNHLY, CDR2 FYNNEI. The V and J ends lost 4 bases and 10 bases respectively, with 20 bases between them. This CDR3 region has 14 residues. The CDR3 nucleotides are TGTGCCAGCAGTGGCCCTCTCCGTAGTTCTGTACAGTACTTC. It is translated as CASSGPLRSSVQYF.

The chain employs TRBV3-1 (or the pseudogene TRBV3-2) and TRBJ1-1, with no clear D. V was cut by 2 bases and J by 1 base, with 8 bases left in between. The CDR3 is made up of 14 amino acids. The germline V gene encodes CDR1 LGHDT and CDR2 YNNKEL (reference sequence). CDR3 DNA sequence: TGTGCCAGCAGCCAAACAACAGCGAACACTGAAGCTTTCTTT. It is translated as CASSQTTANTEAFF.

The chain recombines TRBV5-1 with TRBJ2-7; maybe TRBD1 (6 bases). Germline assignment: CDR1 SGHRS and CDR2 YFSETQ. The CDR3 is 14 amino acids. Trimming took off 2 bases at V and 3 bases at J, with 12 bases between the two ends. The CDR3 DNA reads TGCGCCAGCAGCTTACAGGGTCCTCTCTACGAGCAGTACTTC. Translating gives CASSLQGPLYEQYF.

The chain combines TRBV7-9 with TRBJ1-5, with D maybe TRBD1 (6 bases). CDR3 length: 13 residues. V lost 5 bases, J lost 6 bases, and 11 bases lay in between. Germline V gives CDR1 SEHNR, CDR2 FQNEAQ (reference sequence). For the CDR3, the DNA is TGTGCCAGCAGCCCAGGGGCAAGTCAGCCCCAGCATTTT. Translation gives CASSPGASQPQHF.

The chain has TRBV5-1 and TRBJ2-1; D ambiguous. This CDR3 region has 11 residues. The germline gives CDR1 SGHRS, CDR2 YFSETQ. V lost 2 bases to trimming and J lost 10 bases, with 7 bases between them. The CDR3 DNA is TGCGCCAGCAGCTTCCTGGGGGAGCAGTTCTTC. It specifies CASSFLGEQFF.

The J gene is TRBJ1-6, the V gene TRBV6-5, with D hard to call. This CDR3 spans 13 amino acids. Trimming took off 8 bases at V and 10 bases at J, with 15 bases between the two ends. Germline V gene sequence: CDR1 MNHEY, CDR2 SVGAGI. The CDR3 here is CASQSFLRSPLHF. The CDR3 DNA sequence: TGTGCCAGCCAGAGCTTCCTCAGATCACCCCTCCACTTT.